Sequencing of this T cell receptor beta chain was carried out in a study of graft-versus-host responses after intestinal transplantation. Study overall: Among the recipients, all got anti-thymocyte globulin induction and then tacrolimus and steroids for two to four years.

Study results and limitations: Within the allografts of patients who had graft-donor T cell macrochimerism, graft-versus-host to host-versus-graft clonal ratios were high. Recipient bone marrow held GvH clones, some seen earlier in ileum or blood.

Concerning this clone itself: The antigen is unknown.

Profiling relied on immunoSEQ multiplex PCR, and the TCRdb table lists in-frame clones only, not all of them. The sample carries 7,000 to 9,000 clones, around 63% recorded once. Between the trimmed V and J ends, which lost 5 bases and 2 bases, there was a span of 3 bases. The germline gives CDR1 MDHEN, CDR2 SYDVKM. CDR3 size: 11 residues. Investigators treated the graft tissue so that it released intraepithelial and lamina propria lymphocytes. The starting material was ileum tissue, obtained approximately 240 days after intestinal transplantation. The chain combines TRBV28 with TRBJ1-1; D unresolved. The sequence came from a human patient who received an intestinal transplant, so some T cells may come from the graft donor. CDR3 amino acids: CASSPNTEAFF. CDR3 nucleotide sequence: TGTGCCAGCAGTCCTAACACTGAAGCTTTCTTT.